The T cell receptor beta chain described here comes from a study of CXCR3-negative and CXCR3-positive naive CD8 T cells. Study-level points and caveats: Whereas memory cells differed, naive CXCR3-negative and CXCR3-positive cells shared similar TRBV-TRBJ usage. Whereas both naive subsets had comparably high diversity, memory CD8+ cells had much lower diversity. More hydrophobic TRB CDR3s were found in CXCR3-positive naive cells than in CXCR3-negative naive cells. Naive subsets had comparable surface CD5; TCR strength was inferred from TRB CDR3 properties.

Libraries were UMI-labeled 5' RACE TRB cDNA. Reprocessing the 5' RACE reads, TCRdb reports a single entry for every CDR3 protein and omits DNA. The repertoire table contains around 130,000 distinct CDR3 sequences. Germline lookup yields CDR1 SGHTA and CDR2 FQGNSA. The CDR3 runs to 14 residues. Notes on this clonotype: The antigen is unknown.

Naive CD8+ T lymphocytes were specified as CD45RO-CCR7+CD27+CD95-. The specimen sequenced was naive CXCR3+ CD8+ T cells from blood. Indicated subset: CD45RO-CCR7+CD27+CD95- naive CD8+ T cells expressing CXCR3 (TNR3+). The chain carries TRBV7-2 and TRBJ1-6; as DNA is missing, the TRBD1 call by TCRdb cannot be tested. The TCR sequence derives from a human donor in good health. Some clones in this sample may be carry-over from other donors' samples. The CDR3 protein is CASSLVGSRVNPHF.